This T cell receptor beta chain came from a study of control samples from healthy donors and cancer patients. V was pared by 4 bases and J by 2 bases, with 6 bases between. The CDR3 covers 13 residues. Germline CDR1 and CDR2: SGDLS and YYNGEE. Clones were sequenced by immunoSEQ multiplex PCR, and TCRdb holds only the in-frame ones, with some missing. The sample holds under 300,000 clones, 82% seen once. The genes are TRBV9 and TRBJ2-2, with D unclear. What was sequenced was PBMCs. The TCR comes from a woman in her sixties with lung cancer. CDR3 loop: CASSPTNTGELFF. For the CDR3, the DNA is TGTGCCAGCAGCCCCACAAACACCGGGGAGCTGTTTTTT.